A single sample is the source of the 21 T cell receptor beta chains below, sequenced in a study of PD-1 blockade in classical Hodgkin lymphoma. Every patient experienced relapse after autologous stem cell transplantation, and brentuximab vedotin exposure varied. TCRdb keeps only in-frame clones here, not all; method: immunoSEQ multiplex PCR. Here the sample spans some 60,000 clones, 90% being singletons. The material sequenced was peripheral blood mononuclear cells (PBMCs), taken at baseline. Source of these receptors: a human donor with classical Hodgkin lymphoma.

The chain employs TRBV21-1 and TRBJ2-3. TRBV21-1 is a documented pseudogene. This CDR3 contains 20 residues. Written as DNA, the CDR3 is TGTGCCAGCAGGAGGGGTTCCCACGCTAACAAAACAAGAAGCACAGATACGCAGTATTTT. Encoded protein: CASRRGSHANKTRSTDTQYF.

CDR3 loop: CASSVAPRTGNTIYF. In nucleotides, the CDR3 is TGTGCCAGCAGCGTAGCGCCACGGACTGGAAACACCATATATTTT. The J gene is TRBJ1-3, the V gene TRBV9; D is undetermined. Per the germline V gene, CDR1 is SGDLS and CDR2 is YYNGEE. The CDR3 contains 15 residues. V gave up 0 bases and J gave up 2 bases, with 9 bases separating them.

The chain joins TRBV1 to TRBJ2-5; the listed D gene, TRBD2, was not tested against the DNA. TRBV1 is deemed a pseudogene. The CDR3 totals 11 residues. The CDR3 region is CTSSQDCLADF. CDR3 coding DNA: TGCACCAGCAGCCAAGATTGTCTAGCGGACTTC.

V and J are TRBV7-9 and TRBJ2-7; 11 bases map to TRBD2. V trimming: 5 bases; J trimming: 4 bases; junction bases outside the gene matches: 4. The germline V gene has CDR1 SEHNR and CDR2 FQNEAQ (reference sequence). This CDR3 region has 14 residues. In DNA, the CDR3 is TGTGCCAGCAGCCGGGGACTAGCGGTTTACGAGCAGTACTTC. Amino acids: CASSRGLAVYEQYF.

This chain connects TRBV14 to TRBJ2-3; a weak D match, TRBD1 (5 bases). The V gene lost 1 base and the J gene lost 6 bases, with 26 bases spanning the gap. Germline loops: CDR1 SGHDN, CDR2 FVKESK. The CDR3 covers 19 residues. Here the CDR3 DNA reads TGTGCCAGCAGCCAAGGCAGCACGAAGGGGCCCCGTTTAAAGGATACGCAGTATTTT. This translates into CASSQGSTKGPRLKDTQYF.

V is TRBV5-3 and J is TRBJ1-4; 7 bases align to TRBD1. TRBV5-3 is designated an ORF whose function remains uncertain. CDR3 size: 20 residues. V lost 4 bases and J lost 2; bases outside the gene matches: 20. The CDR3 DNA reads as TGTGCCAGAAGCAACCCCCCTGGGCAGGGGACAGTCGACACTAATGAAAAACTGTTTTTT. Its translation: CARSNPPGQGTVDTNEKLFF.

This sequence joins TRBV28 and TRBJ2-7, with 9 nucleotides matching TRBD1. The CDR3 consists of 16 residues. CDR1 and CDR2 (germline): MDHEN, SYDVKM. V lost 3 bases and J lost 1; bases outside the gene matches: 7. This chain's CDR3 is CASSFARGQGSYEQYF. The CDR3 region has the DNA TGTGCCAGCAGTTTTGCTCGGGGACAGGGTTCCTACGAGCAGTACTTC.

J is TRBJ1-2 and V is TRBV28; D remains unclear. Germline V lookup: CDR1 MDHEN, CDR2 SYDVKM. The CDR3 is made up of 13 amino acids. With 5 bases removed from V and 5 bases from J, the gap between germline ends came to 12 bases. The CDR3 protein is CASSNKMEYGYTF. The CDR3 nucleotides read TGTGCCAGCAGTAACAAAATGGAGTATGGCTACACCTTC.

V gene TRBV10-3 combines with J gene TRBJ2-3; 11 bases are a match to TRBD2. The CDR3 runs 17 residues. Germline trimming cut 7 bases from V and 4 bases from J; bases unmatched to any gene: 13. Per germline, CDR1 ENHRY and CDR2 SYGVKD. CDR3 sequence: CAIMNAGASGGSDTQYF. DNA of the CDR3: TGTGCCATCATGAATGCAGGGGCTAGCGGGGGGTCAGATACGCAGTATTTT.

The chain joins TRBV19 to TRBJ1-5; a weak D match, TRBD1 (6 bases). The CDR3 length is 15 residues. CDR1 is LNHDA and CDR2 is SQIVND in the germline V gene (reference sequence). The germline V and J ends were trimmed by 7 bases and 7 bases, with 20 bases remaining between them. CDR3 amino acids: CASTLARGPGQPQHF. The DNA of the CDR3 is TGTGCCAGTACTCTAGCCAGGGGTCCAGGGCAGCCCCAGCATTTT.

Points on this clone: A junction boundary mismatches the germline segment, possibly from a read error. The rearrangement joins TRBV15 to TRBJ2-6; no definite D call. The CDR3 totals 15 residues. Germline V CDR1 and CDR2: LNHNV, YYDKDF (reference sequence). The CDR3 here is CVTSRDVSGANVLTF. Here the CDR3 DNA reads TGTGTCACCAGCAGAGATGTTTCTGGGGCCAACGTCCTGACTTTC.

This chain links TRBV6-5 with TRBJ2-5, with no clear D. Trimming took 1 base from V and 0 from J, leaving 6 bases between them. Germline assignment: CDR1 MNHEY and CDR2 SVGAGI. The CDR3 loop spans 14 amino acids. CDR3: CASSYWQHQETQYF. The CDR3 bases are TGTGCCAGCAGTTACTGGCAGCACCAAGAGACCCAGTACTTC.

The CDR3 DNA reads TGTGCCATCAGTAATAAAGGAGGACAGCTCACAGATACGCAGTATTTT. Its protein is CAISNKGGQLTDTQYF. The chain joins TRBV10-3 to TRBJ2-3, with D possibly being TRBD1 (6 bases). The CDR3 sequence is 16 residues long. The V end lost 5 bases, the J end lost 2 bases, and 17 bases lay between the germline ends. Germline V gives CDR1 ENHRY, CDR2 SYGVKD.

This chain links TRBV6-5 with TRBJ2-2; unclear D gene. The germline V gene encodes CDR1 MNHEY and CDR2 SVGAGI. V lost 6 bases, J lost 5 bases, and 7 bases lay in between. The CDR3 runs to 12 residues. For the CDR3, the DNA is TGTGCCAGCAGCCGTCTTACCGGGGAGCTGTTTTTT. It encodes CASSRLTGELFF.

V and J are TRBV5-6 and TRBJ2-2, with 11 bases aligning to TRBD2. V shed 3 bases, J shed 10 bases, and the junction held 5 bases outside the gene matches. The germline V gene has CDR1 SGHDT and CDR2 YYEEEE. The CDR3 totals 14 residues. The CDR3 reads CASSSTSGVEELFF. For the CDR3, the DNA is TGTGCCAGCAGCTCGACTAGCGGGGTGGAGGAGCTGTTTTTT.

The V and J genes are TRBV5-1 and TRBJ2-5; tentatively, D is TRBD2 (6 bases). There are 13 residues in the CDR3. The germline V and J ends were trimmed by 2 bases and 2 bases, with 7 bases remaining between them. Germline loops: CDR1 SGHRS, CDR2 YFSETQ. CDR3 protein: CASSFSGQETQYF. CDR3 coding DNA: TGCGCCAGCAGCTTTAGCGGACAAGAGACCCAGTACTTC.

The gene calls are TRBV6-5 and TRBJ2-1; D call uncertain. In germline, CDR1 is MNHEY, CDR2 SVGAGI. Trimming removed 5 bases at V and 5 bases at J, with 13 bases between. The CDR3 is 14 residues long. CDR3 residues: CASSLYKENNEQFF. DNA for the CDR3: TGTGCCAGCAGTCTATACAAGGAAAACAATGAGCAGTTCTTC.

The J gene is TRBJ2-2, the V gene TRBV5-1, with D uncertain. Trimming left V 4 bases short and J 1 base short, with 8 bases between. Germline V gives CDR1 SGHRS, CDR2 YFSETQ. The CDR3 is 14 residues long. CDR3 sequence reads: CASSTQGNTGELFF. The CDR3 region has the DNA TGCGCCAGCAGCACACAAGGGAACACCGGGGAGCTGTTTTTT. The variable domain in full, completed from reference TRBV5-1 and TRBJ2-2, reads KAGVTQTPRYLIKTRGQQVTLSCSPISGHRSVSWYQQTPGQGLQFLFEYFSETQRNKGNFPGRFSGRQFSNSRSEMNVSTLELGDSALYLCASSTQGNTGELFFGEGSRLTVL.

V gene TRBV5-8 combines with J gene TRBJ2-7; D might be TRBD1 (6 bases). V lost 0 bases to trimming and J lost 2 bases, with 15 bases between them. This CDR3 has 16 residues. Germline-derived CDR1 and CDR2 are SGHTS and YDEGEE. The CDR3: CASSLVWGHQAYEQYF. The DNA for the CDR3 is TGTGCCAGCAGCTTGGTTTGGGGACATCAGGCCTACGAGCAGTACTTC.

The chain uses TRBV28 and TRBJ2-7; either TRBD1 or TRBD2 may supply D (5 bases each). The germline CDR1 and CDR2 sequences are MDHEN and SYDVKM. V lost 6 bases to trimming and J lost 2 bases, with 14 bases between them. This CDR3 has 14 amino acids. This CDR3 reads CASSSFRDPYEQYF. The CDR3 DNA follows: TGTGCCAGCAGCTCCTTTCGGGACCCCTACGAGCAGTACTTC.

CDR3 sequence: CASSGPGFLYNEQFF. The CDR3 nucleotides are TGTGCCAGCAGTGGGCCCGGGTTCCTATACAATGAGCAGTTCTTC. The chain recombines TRBV6-1 with TRBJ2-1; D not resolved. Germline V lookup: CDR1 MNHNS, CDR2 SASEGT. The length of the CDR3 is 15 residues. Trimming shortened V by 4 bases and J by 4 bases, and 14 bases separated the two germline ends.